This T cell receptor (beta chain) was identified in a study of CD8 T cells in Susac syndrome. Sequencing targeted TCR beta in T cells from blood (CD8+ and CD4+). The authors reverse transcribed roughly 0.5 to 1 ug RNA with random hexamers. TCRdb reprocessed the immunoSEQ multiplex PCR reads with MiXCR, giving one entry per CDR3 protein. This sample has roughly 170,000 distinct CDR3 sequences, with 90% to 95% found just once. Between the trimmed V and J ends, which lost 5 bases and 5 bases, there was a span of 22 bases. The CDR3 is 16 amino acids. Sequenced sample: CD4+ T cells from PBMCs. The chain has TRBV12-3 or TRBV12-4 and TRBJ2-7; D is possibly TRBD1 or TRBD2 (5 bases each). The clonotype originates from a human donor with multiple sclerosis. DNA of the CDR3: TGTGCCAGCAGTCCCCCGGGACCGAGAGGATCCCACGAGCAGTACTTC. Amino acid sequence: CASSPPGPRGSHEQYF.